Given below is one T cell receptor (beta chain) in context. Assay used: immunoSEQ multiplex PCR; TCRdb lists only in-frame clones, some missing. The data show roughly 100,000 clones, approximately 89% seen once. This sample was taken from a study of blood T cell repertoires in COVID-19. This CDR3 has 13 amino acids. V lost 8 bases, J lost 5 bases, and 13 bases lay in between. Germline V gene sequence: CDR1 MNHEY, CDR2 SVGAGI. The specimen sequenced was peripheral blood. This chain connects TRBV6-5 to TRBJ2-1; D is possibly TRBD2 (6 bases). This clonotype was obtained from a woman older than 75 in a cohort sampled during active COVID-19. CDR3 residues: CASRDGGNNEQFF. For the CDR3, the DNA is TGTGCCAGCCGGGACGGAGGGAACAATGAGCAGTTCTTC.